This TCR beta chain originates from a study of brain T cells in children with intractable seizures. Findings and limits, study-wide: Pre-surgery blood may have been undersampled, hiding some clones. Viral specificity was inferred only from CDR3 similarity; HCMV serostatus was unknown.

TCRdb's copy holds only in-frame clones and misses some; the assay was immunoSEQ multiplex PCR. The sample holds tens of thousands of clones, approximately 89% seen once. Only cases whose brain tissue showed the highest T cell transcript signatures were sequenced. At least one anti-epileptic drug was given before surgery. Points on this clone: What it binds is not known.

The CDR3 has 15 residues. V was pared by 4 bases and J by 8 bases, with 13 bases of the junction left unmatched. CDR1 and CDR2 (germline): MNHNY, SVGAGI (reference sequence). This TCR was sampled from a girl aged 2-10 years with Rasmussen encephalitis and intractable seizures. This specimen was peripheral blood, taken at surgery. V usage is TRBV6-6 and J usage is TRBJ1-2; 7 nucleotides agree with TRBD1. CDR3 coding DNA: TGTGCCAGCAGTTTCTCCCCGGGACAGACTATAGGCTACACCTTC. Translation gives CASSFSPGQTIGYTF.